These T cell receptor beta chains were read from a single sample in a study of blood T cell repertoires in COVID-19. The protocol was immunoSEQ multiplex PCR, while the TCRdb copy is restricted to in-frame clones and leaves out a portion. Of about 180,000 clones detected, around 83% appear once; the ten largest clones hold about 1.6%. The sequencing input was peripheral blood. The source is a human donor in a cohort sampled during active COVID-19. CDR3s include the opening cysteine and the closing phenylalanine or tryptophan. D genes are given only for firm matches. Some rows mark clone size as missing; the rest say once, few, many or name a class of expanded clone.

D,size,J,V,DNA,CDR3
NA,NA,TRBJ2-5,TRBV21-1,TGTGCCAGCAGCAAGGGCAAGTACCAAGAGACCCAGTACTTC,CASSKGKYQETQYF
TRBD2,NA,TRBJ2-7,TRBV11-2,TGTGCCAGCAGCCTAAATCCTGGACTAGCGCGCGGGGGGTACGAGCAGTACTTC,CASSLNPGLARGGYEQYF
TRBD2,NA,TRBJ2-7,TRBV18,TGTGCCAGCTCACCTCTAGCGGGTGGTTCCTACGAGCAGTACTTC,CASSPLAGGSYEQYF
TRBD1,NA,TRBJ2-1,TRBV19,TGTGCCAGTAGCATCTCCGGGACAGGGGGCCCCTACAATGAGCAGTTCTTC,CASSISGTGGPYNEQFF
NA,NA,TRBJ1-5,TRBV21-1,TGTGCCAGCAGCCCCCGTATTGTAAGCAATCAGCCCCAGCATTTT,CASSPRIVSNQPQHF
NA,NA,TRBJ1-4,TRBV9,TGTGCCAGCAGTCCAGGGCCCTCGAGTGAAAAACTGTTTTTT,CASSPGPSSEKLFF
NA,NA,TRBJ1-1,TRBV7-9,TGTGCCAGCAGCTTAGTGGGCGCGGGTCTATGGGTGGCTTTCTTT,CASSLVGAGLWVAFF
TRBD2,NA,TRBJ2-1,TRBV5-1,TGCGCCAGCAGCCCCAATAGCGGGAGGGCCGGGTACAATGAGCAGTTCTTC,CASSPNSGRAGYNEQFF
TRBD2,NA,TRBJ2-7,TRBV5-4,TGTGCCAGCAGCTTGGCCGGGACTAGCAGCTACGAGCAGTACTTC,CASSLAGTSSYEQYF
TRBD2,NA,TRBJ2-7,TRBV28,TGTGCCAGCAGTTTAAGGAGCGGGGCCTCCTACGAGCAGTACTTC,CASSLRSGASYEQYF
TRBD2,NA,TRBJ2-1,TRBV4-2,TGTGCCAGCAGCCAAGACATGGCCGGGAGGGCCTACAATGAGCAGTTCTTC,CASSQDMAGRAYNEQFF
TRBD1,NA,TRBJ1-2,TRBV25-1,TGTGCCAGCACCTCCCCAGGGGGCGGTTATGGCTACACCTTC,CASTSPGGGYGYTF
NA,NA,TRBJ1-1,TRBV24-1,TGTGCCACCAGGCAGGGGTGGGGGACTGAAGCTTTCTTT,CATRQGWGTEAFF
TRBD1,NA,TRBJ2-1,TRBV29-1,TGCAGCGACAGGGGGCTTCTGAATGAGCAGTTCTTC,CSDRGLLNEQFF
TRBD1,few,TRBJ2-7,TRBV5-1,TGCGCCAGCAGCTTGGGCGACAGGGCCTACGAGCAGTACTTC,CASSLGDRAYEQYF
NA,NA,TRBJ1-3,TRBV29-1,TGCAGCGTTGGTCCAGGGTCCGGAAACACCATATATTTT,CSVGPGSGNTIYF
NA,few,TRBJ1-1,TRBV5-1,TGCGCCAGCAGCTTGCGGGTGATGAACACTGAAGCTTTCTTT,CASSLRVMNTEAFF
TRBD1,NA,TRBJ1-4,TRBV4-3,TGCGCCAGCAGCCAAGATCGCGGGACAGGCACTAATGAAAAACTGTTTTTT,CASSQDRGTGTNEKLFF
NA,NA,TRBJ1-3,TRBV7-2,TGTGCCAGCAGCTTAGGCGGGCGGGGAGGAAACACCATATATTTT,CASSLGGRGGNTIYF
TRBD2,NA,TRBJ2-7,TRBV6-1,TGTGCCAGCAGTGGCGGGCTAGCGGGATCGTCAGGCGAGCAGTACTTC,CASSGGLAGSSGEQYF
TRBD1,NA,TRBJ1-2,TRBV27,TGTGCCAGCAGCCCGGACAGGGGCCTTAGCGGCTATGGCTACACCTTC,CASSPDRGLSGYGYTF
TRBD1,NA,TRBJ2-7,TRBV7-2,TGTGCCAGCAGCTTCCGGACAGGGGACATCTACGAGCAGTACTTC,CASSFRTGDIYEQYF
TRBD1,NA,TRBJ2-1,TRBV7-9,TGTGCCAGCAGCCAAAGGGACAGGGGGTACAATGAGCAGTTCTTC,CASSQRDRGYNEQFF
TRBD2,few,TRBJ2-1,TRBV6-2/TRBV6-3,TGTGCCAGCACCCCAGGACTAGCGGGAGAGGTTGAGCAGTTCTTC,CASTPGLAGEVEQFF